This TCR beta chain is drawn from a study of blood T cells in healthy people across ages. Germline CDR1 SGHTA, CDR2 FQGNSA. The J segment lost 0 bases and the V segment lost 3 bases, leaving 3 bases of the junction unmatched. This CDR3 region has 15 residues. Through a sample-barcoded 5' primer and a J-beta primer mix, a second PCR was run for roughly 6 to 12 cycles. TCRdb fed the 5' RACE reads into MiXCR, producing one record per CDR3 protein. Counted here are a few hundred thousand distinct CDR3 sequences, roughly 29% occurring once; the ten biggest clones make up 29%. This receptor was taken from a woman in her 70s in good health. J is TRBJ2-3 and V is TRBV7-2; TRBD1 agrees at 7 bases. Source material: blood. The CDR3 DNA reads as TGTGCCAGCAGCTTTCGGACAGGAAGCACAGATACGCAGTATTTT. Its translation is CASSFRTGSTDTQYF.